This T cell receptor beta chain comes out of a study of OX40 agonist ivuxolimab in advanced cancers. The CDR3 extends over 13 amino acids. CDR1 and CDR2 (germline): SGDLS, YYNGEE. TCRdb's copy holds only in-frame clones and misses some; the assay was immunoSEQ multiplex PCR. The sample has roughly 53,000 clones, just under 85% seen once. The specimen was CD4+ or CD8+ T cells sorted from blood, collected in a trial of the OX40 agonist ivuxolimab. This TCR was sampled from an adult with an advanced solid tumor such as melanoma, head and neck, liver or kidney cancer. This chain uses TRBV9 with TRBJ2-5, with D unresolved. Gene TRBJ2-7 matches the end of the DNA better, so the J call may be wrong. Here the CDR3 DNA reads TGTGCCAGCAGCGTTGGTCCCGCCTACGAGCAGTACTTC. Its translation: CASSVGPAYEQYF.